The present TCR beta chain was sequenced within a study of tumor-infiltrating lymphocytes in primary liver carcinoma. In the study overall: Participating patients were men and women between 30 and 69 years old. Samples produced roughly 3.65 to 7.5 million productive TCRbeta reads, comparable across tissue types.

This CDR3 has 12 residues. Germline values: CDR1 SGHAT, CDR2 FQNNGV. Making TCR beta cDNA involved approximately 510 ng total RNA and a constant-region primer. Amplification in three nested multiplex PCR rounds with slightly modified ARM-PCR gave rise to TCR beta libraries. Use of TRBV1-TRBV30 forward primers with a C-beta reverse primer characterized the first two PCR rounds, which lasted about 10 cycles each. TCRdb independently ran MiXCR on the multiplex PCR reads; one entry per CDR3 protein. The table records roughly 32,000 distinct CDR3 sequences, less than 80% of them present only once. Notes on the study in general: The study found only about 7-25% of top clones in all five tumor regions. Tumors and blood were compared for top-250-clone fraction, and tumors had the significantly higher value (p = 0.039).

Note on this clonotype: Its antigen is undetermined. One end of the junction does not line up with germline, which may come from a read error.

The tissue used was unsorted bulk material of 20-30 mg. RNA and DNA were co-extracted from it with the AllPrep DNA/RNA mini kit. The V and J genes are TRBV11-2 and TRBJ2-1, with D possibly matching TRBD1 (5 bases). This TCR was sampled from a man in his forties with primary liver carcinoma and hepatitis B virus infection. Sequences were obtained from liver tumor tissue from sampling region 5. Subset noted: tumor region T5, tumor centre. For the CDR3, the DNA is TGTGCCGACAGCCTCTCCCACAATGAGCAGTTCTTC. It translates to CADSLSHNEQFF.